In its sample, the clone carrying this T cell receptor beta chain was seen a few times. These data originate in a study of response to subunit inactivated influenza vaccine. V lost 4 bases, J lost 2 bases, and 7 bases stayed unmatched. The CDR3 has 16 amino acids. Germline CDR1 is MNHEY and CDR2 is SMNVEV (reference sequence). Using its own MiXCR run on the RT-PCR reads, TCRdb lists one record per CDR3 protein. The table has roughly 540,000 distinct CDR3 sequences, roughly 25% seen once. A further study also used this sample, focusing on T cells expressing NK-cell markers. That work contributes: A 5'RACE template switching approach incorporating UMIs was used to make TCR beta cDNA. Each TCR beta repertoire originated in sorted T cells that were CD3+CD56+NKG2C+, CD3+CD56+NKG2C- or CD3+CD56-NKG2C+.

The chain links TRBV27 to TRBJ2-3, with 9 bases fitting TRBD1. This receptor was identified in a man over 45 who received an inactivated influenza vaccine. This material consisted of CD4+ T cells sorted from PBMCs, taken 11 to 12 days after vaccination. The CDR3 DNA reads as TGTGCCAGCAGTTCATCATGGACAGGGGACACAGATACGCAGTATTTT. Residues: CASSSSWTGDTDTQYF.